Below are 21 T cell receptor beta chains sequenced from a single sample in a study of cytomegalovirus exposure and HLA in healthy donors. The PCR ran on 60 Vbeta and 13 Jbeta primers. The method was immunoSEQ multiplex PCR; TCRdb's version includes in-frame clones alone and lacks a portion of them. This table has 150,000 to 250,000 clones, about 80% appearing once. The sequenced sample consisted of PBMCs. The receptors were sampled from a woman younger than 45 in good health and CMV-seropositive.

The chain joins TRBV10-3 to TRBJ2-2; 8 nucleotides line up with TRBD2. Germline CDR1 is ENHRY and CDR2 is SYGVKD. The CDR3 is 12 residues long. The CDR3 is CAAGGETGELFF. The CDR3 bases are TGTGCTGCCGGGGGGGAAACCGGGGAGCTGTTTTTT.

This sequence joins TRBV11-2 and TRBJ1-4; 8 nucleotides align to TRBD1. V lost 5 bases and J lost 7; bases outside the gene matches: 9. In germline, CDR1 is SGHAT, CDR2 FQNNGV. The CDR3 is 15 residues long. The CDR3 loop is CASSPGQGGIEKLFF. Here the CDR3 DNA reads TGTGCCAGCAGCCCCGGACAGGGAGGGATTGAAAAACTGTTTTTT.

The chain joins TRBV11-2 to TRBJ2-3; the match to TRBD2 covers 10 bases. This CDR3 has 16 residues. Germline lookup yields CDR1 SGHAT and CDR2 FQNNGV. J lost 2 bases, V lost 7 bases, and 9 bases had no gene match. CDR3 protein: CASKGSGLAVTDTQYF. Written as DNA, the CDR3 is TGTGCCAGCAAGGGGTCCGGACTAGCGGTCACAGATACGCAGTATTTT. Full variable domain (rest looked up from reference TRBV11-2 and TRBJ2-3): EAGVAQSPRYKIIEKRQSVAFWCNPISGHATLYWYQQILGQGPKLLIQFQNNGVVDDSQLPKDRFSAERLKGVDSTLKIQPAKLEDSAVYLCASKGSGLAVTDTQYFGPGTRLTVL.

This clone was recorded once. The chain has TRBV4-3 and TRBJ1-2; D unresolved. Deletions cut 1 base from V and 6 bases from J, with 15 bases between. The CDR3 loop spans 15 amino acids. The germline gives CDR1 LGHNA, CDR2 YSLEER. The CDR3 DNA reads TGCGCCAGCAGCCAAGGGAGGACGCCGGCTCATGGCTACACCTTC. Its translation: CASSQGRTPAHGYTF.

The chain carries TRBV30 and TRBJ1-5; D gene ambiguous. From germline, CDR1 is GTSNPN and CDR2 SVGIG (reference sequence). CDR3 size: 13 residues. Deletions cut 0 bases from V and 3 bases from J, with 6 bases between. CDR3 protein: CAWSVSVNQPQHF. The CDR3, as DNA: TGTGCCTGGAGTGTGAGTGTCAATCAGCCCCAGCATTTT.

The table lists this clone with a few counts. The V call is TRBV4-1, the J call TRBJ1-2; D gene ambiguous. CDR3 length: 15 amino acids. The V and J ends lost 0 bases and 2 bases respectively, with 10 bases between them. The V gene's germline CDR1 is MGHRA and CDR2 YSYEKL. DNA for the CDR3: TGCGCCAGCAGCCAAGATGAGTCTTCGAACTATGGCTACACCTTC. This encodes CASSQDESSNYGYTF.

The rearrangement links TRBV5-1 to TRBJ1-4; the D gene is possibly TRBD1 (5 bases). This CDR3 is built from 17 residues. The germline gives CDR1 SGHRS, CDR2 YFSETQ. V was cut by 0 bases and J by 8 bases, with 20 bases left in between. As DNA, the CDR3 is TGCGCCAGCAGCTTGGCCTTTCAGGGACTTGAAGGGGAAAAACTGTTTTTT. It translates to CASSLAFQGLEGEKLFF.

The V call is TRBV5-6, the J call TRBJ2-4; no definite D call. CDR1 is SGHDT and CDR2 is YYEEEE in the germline V gene. V was cut by 0 bases and J by 0 bases, with 10 bases left in between. This CDR3 is built from 16 residues. The CDR3 bases are TGTGCCAGCAGCTTGGGGGCAGTGATAGCCAAAAACATTCAGTACTTC. It codes for CASSLGAVIAKNIQYF.

The chain recombines TRBV5-1 with TRBJ2-7, with 7 nucleotides matching TRBD1. The junction had 11 bases not matched to a gene; V was cut back by 4 bases and J by 1 base. This CDR3 contains 16 residues. Germline values: CDR1 SGHRS, CDR2 YFSETQ. As DNA, the CDR3 is TGCGCCAGCAGCCTAAATACGGGACAGATATCCTACGAGCAGTACTTC. The encoded protein is CASSLNTGQISYEQYF.

The sample holds one count of this clone. The CDR3 coding sequence is TGTGCCAGCAGCCTTGCGCCCAGGGGCCCCTCTGGAAACACCATATATTTT. It codes for CASSLAPRGPSGNTIYF. The chain links TRBV7-8 to TRBJ1-3; perhaps TRBD1 as D (6 bases). V lost 5 bases and J 0 bases, leaving 17 bases between the germline ends. The CDR3 loop spans 17 amino acids. Germline loops: CDR1 SGHVS, CDR2 FQNEAQ.

V is TRBV5-1 and J is TRBJ2-7, with 11 bases lining up with TRBD2. V lost 4 bases, J lost 3 bases, and 3 bases stayed unmatched. The CDR3 contains 14 residues. Looked up from germline, CDR1 is SGHRS and CDR2 is YFSETQ. The CDR3 loop is CASSEGTSGYEQYF. DNA of the CDR3: TGCGCCAGCAGCGAAGGGACTAGCGGCTACGAGCAGTACTTC.

This clone was picked up a small number of times. The gene calls are TRBV27 and TRBJ1-2, with a weak D call TRBD1 (5 bases). This CDR3 comprises 15 residues. Trimming removed 8 bases from V and 2 bases from J, with 18 bases in between. The germline gives CDR1 MNHEY, CDR2 SMNVEV (reference sequence). The DNA of the CDR3 is TGTGCCAGCCTCTTACGGGGGGGTCTGAACTATGGCTACACCTTC. Translating it yields CASLLRGGLNYGYTF.

V usage is TRBV5-4 and J usage is TRBJ1-2; a weak D match, TRBD1 (5 bases). CDR1 and CDR2 (germline): SGHNT, YYREEE (reference sequence). The CDR3 runs to 14 residues. V was pared by 3 bases and J by 8 bases, with 17 bases between. Here the CDR3 reads CASSSIVTRGGYTF. The CDR3 coding sequence is TGTGCCAGCAGCTCCATAGTAACAAGGGGAGGCTACACCTTC.

The sample holds a few counts of this clone. The genes are TRBV5-1 and TRBJ2-1, with 8 positions matching TRBD2. This CDR3 region has 15 residues. Looked up from germline, CDR1 is SGHRS and CDR2 is YFSETQ. CDR3 sequence: CASGSGRPGYNEQFF. For the CDR3, the DNA is TGCGCTTCAGGGAGCGGGAGACCGGGGTACAATGAGCAGTTCTTC.

The chain links TRBV10-3 to TRBJ2-7; 11 bases align to TRBD2. The V segment lost 2 bases and the J segment 4 bases; nucleotides outside the gene matches: 7. The CDR3 has 16 residues. CDR1 is ENHRY, CDR2 SYGVKD, per germline. The CDR3 region is CAISEVLAGDRYEQYF. The CDR3 DNA follows: TGTGCCATCAGTGAGGTACTAGCGGGAGATCGATACGAGCAGTACTTC.

The gene calls are TRBV11-2 and TRBJ1-2; 11 bases agree with TRBD1. CDR1 is SGHAT and CDR2 is FQNNGV in the germline V gene. The CDR3 has 14 amino acids. J lost 5 bases, V lost 5 bases, and 4 bases had no gene match. CDR3 in amino acids: CASSRTGGPYGYTF. The CDR3 nucleotides are TGTGCCAGCAGCCGGACAGGGGGCCCATATGGCTACACCTTC.

This clone turned up a few times. V gene TRBV6-1 combines with J gene TRBJ1-6; D perhaps matches TRBD1 (5 bases). CDR1 is MNHNS, CDR2 SASEGT, per germline. The CDR3 runs to 15 residues. The V and J ends lost 1 base and 7 bases respectively, with 11 bases between them. The CDR3 spells CASSEGTGRNSPLHF. The CDR3 nucleotides read TGTGCCAGCAGTGAAGGCACAGGCCGAAATTCACCCCTCCACTTT.

This chain uses TRBV2 with TRBJ1-5; tentatively, D is TRBD1 (5 bases). Between the trimmed V and J ends, which lost 10 bases and 6 bases, there was a span of 19 bases. CDR3 size: 14 residues. CDR1 is SNHLY, CDR2 FYNNEI, per germline. CDR3 sequence (DNA): TGTGCCACTCGACCGGACGGGAGGGGTCAGCCCCAGCATTTT. Translated: CATRPDGRGQPQHF.

The chain combines TRBV19 with TRBJ2-7; TRBD1 is a possible D gene (7 bases). Per germline, CDR1 LNHDA and CDR2 SQIVND (reference sequence). V dropped 2 bases and J dropped 3 bases, with 11 bases sitting between them. The CDR3 is made up of 14 amino acids. CDR3 in DNA: TGTGCCAGTAGTATATACAGGGGAGGCTACGAGCAGTACTTC. It yields the protein CASSIYRGGYEQYF.

The chain couples TRBV5-1 to TRBJ1-1; 8 bases fit TRBD1. The CDR3 runs 16 residues. Per germline, CDR1 SGHRS and CDR2 YFSETQ. V lost 2 bases and J lost 8; bases outside the gene matches: 14. The CDR3 loop reads CASSLTVGQGQKEAFF. The CDR3 DNA reads as TGCGCCAGCAGCTTAACGGTAGGACAGGGTCAGAAGGAAGCTTTCTTT.

This clone was counted once. The chain combines TRBV5-8 with TRBJ2-1; 11 nucleotides align to TRBD2. Trimming took 9 bases from V and 4 from J; bases not matched to a gene: 9. Looked up from germline, CDR1 is SGHTS and CDR2 is YDEGEE. This CDR3 region has 15 residues. The CDR3 region has the DNA TGTGCCACAAGACTGGGACTAGCGGATTACAATGAGCAGTTCTTC. Its protein is CATRLGLADYNEQFF.